This T cell receptor (beta chain) was obtained from a study of CDR3 diversity in severe acne. This CDR3 contains 14 residues. Germline assignment: CDR1 ENHRY and CDR2 SYGVKD. The germline V and J ends were trimmed by 6 bases and 5 bases, with 16 bases remaining between them. Each CDR3 protein is one row after TCRdb ran MiXCR on the PCR reads. This sample has 79,000 or so distinct CDR3 sequences, with less than 65% found just once. V and J are TRBV10-3 and TRBJ2-5; D is uncertain. The clonotype was recovered from a male donor with severe acne vulgaris. Material for sequencing was blood. Here the CDR3 DNA reads TGTGCCATCAGGGTGGAAGGGTCAAGCGAGACCCAGTACTTC. As protein: CAIRVEGSSETQYF.